This T cell receptor beta chain came from a study of cytomegalovirus exposure and HLA in healthy donors. Study at large: Earlier, 110 million or so unique TCR beta sequences were recovered from 170 million or so T cells by an analysis.

With 5 bases removed from V and 0 bases from J, the gap between germline ends came to 7 bases. This CDR3 has 14 residues. Looked up from germline, CDR1 is LNHDA and CDR2 is SQIVND (reference sequence). Researchers ran the PCR with 60 Vbeta and 13 Jbeta primers. Assay: immunoSEQ multiplex PCR; the TCRdb copy retains only in-frame clones and omits some. In the table there are 60,000 or so clones, approximately 75% of which are singletons. This sequence originates from a woman aged 40-49 years in good health and CMV-seropositive. The V and J genes are TRBV19 and TRBJ1-4; the D is unclear. Sequencing input: PBMCs. The CDR3 coding sequence is TGTGCCAGTAGTCGCCAGTCAACTAATGAAAAACTGTTTTTT. This codes for CASSRQSTNEKLFF.